This T cell receptor beta chain stems from a study of cytomegalovirus exposure and HLA in healthy donors. An approximately 120-subject validation cohort, separate from the 666-subject first cohort, supplied the donors. The CDR3 has 17 residues. The assay was immunoSEQ multiplex PCR, and TCRdb's table has in-frame clones only and misses some. The sample records 250,000 to 400,000 clones, 87% being singletons. Overall study findings and caveats: There were some public TCRs occurring in many donors, but most TCR sequences were rare. The study designated about 180 TCR beta chains cytomegalovirus-associated. Accounts indicate the classifier identified cytomegalovirus status with strong specificity and sensitivity.

A remark on this clone: Its antigen is not identified.

V and J are TRBV21-1 and TRBJ1-5. TRBV21-1 is reported as a pseudogene. The clonotype was recovered from a young woman in good health and CMV-seropositive. Sequencing was performed on PBMCs. CDR3 loop: CASSTCYGRFCNQPQHF. Here the CDR3 DNA reads TGTGCCAGCAGCACCTGCTACGGGCGATTTTGCAATCAGCCCCAGCATTTT.